The present entry profiles one T cell receptor (beta chain) with its context. Its cognate antigen has yet to be identified. Base qualities are not provided; no much larger clone lies one nucleotide away. The method behind the library was the immunoSEQ multiplex PCR assay. A mixture of 60 forward primers for TCR Vbeta segments and 13 reverse primers for TCR Jbeta segments was used in the multiplex PCR. The CDR3 region of rearranged TCR beta genes was amplified from genomic DNA by a multiplex PCR assay. Amplified TCR beta libraries were sequenced as 87-base-pair reads on the Illumina HiSeq System. The authors processed their data as follows. In a later analysis, 80 million or so unique TCR beta chains were counted across the 500 to 850 repertoires, and roughly 9.9 million of these chains were shared by at least two donors. A nearest-neighbor algorithm error-corrected the raw reads and collapsed the reads into unique sequences, merging closely related sequences to remove PCR and sequencing errors. V, D and J gene segments were assigned by aligning CDR3 sequences to IMGT reference sequences. For a sequence to be retained, a match of at least six nucleotides to both a V gene segment and a J gene segment was required. A rearrangement was called productive if the CDR3 had no stop codons and remained in frame with V and J, and every other rearrangement was called non-productive. CDR3 was defined according to IMGT convention as the region running from the second conserved V-encoded cysteine to the conserved J-encoded phenylalanine. The earlier analysis of about 570 of the donors excluded any sequence lacking an unambiguous match to a single V gene segment. An earlier analysis of 500 to 700 of the donors classified V segments as functional when productive rearrangements were above 56.7% and as segregating when the standard deviation between donors was above 5%. To diagnose cytomegalovirus status from the catalog of TCR beta chain sequences, a statistical classification framework was built. In a later analysis, TCR nucleotide sequences were compared against IMGT/GENE-DB human TR gene sequences so that V and J genes could be assigned. In a later analysis, CDR3 sequences and most-parsimonious VDJ recombination scenarios were assigned using the TCRdist pipeline. In a later analysis, each TCR beta chain was defined by its CDR3 amino acid sequence together with its V-gene family, and reads lacking a unique V-gene family were excluded. As a way to deal with suspected cross-contamination and a sequencing artifact, a later analysis dropped 640 or so nucleotide sequences that were highly shared and had low generation probability. In a later analysis, a clonal expansion index was calculated for each public chain from normalized within-repertoire ranks of inferred template counts. A later analysis computed generation probabilities with a VDJ recombination model fitted to out-of-frame rearrangements, and checked the results against IGoR. Hypergeometric tests were used in a later analysis to score TCR-TCR, TCR-HLA and TCR-CMV co-occurrence, with a repertoire-size bias correction applied to the TCR pairs. A later analysis estimated false discovery rates by permuting HLA or CMV assignments 20 times. A later analysis grouped co-occurring TCRs with DBSCAN, adding TCRdist sequence similarity when clustering within HLA-allele-positive subsets. Co-occurrence clustering excluded repertoires with fewer than 30,000 or more than 120,000 public chains, plus five with anomalous nucleotide sharing. Held by TCRdb, this immuneACCESS table contains in-frame sequences only and omits some clones. Under half of the omission traces to an unresolved V gene where checked; the cause of the rest is unknown. V and J calls and clone size are those listed in that table; D and trimming were worked out from the DNA. For this sample the table gives 59,000 or so clones, of which 85% to 90% were detected only once. The ten largest clones capture approximately 11% of the sample.

The cohort consisted of more than 650 healthy bone marrow donors. At the time of sampling, every cohort member was nominally healthy, though immune exposures that went unrecorded were likely present. The donor tested CMV seronegative, placing the donor among the 350 or so seronegative members of the cohort. A peripheral blood sample was provided by each donor, and peripheral blood mononuclear cells were used for TCR beta sequencing. Genomic DNA extraction from the blood cell samples was performed with the Qiagen DNeasy Blood Extraction Kit. CDR1 and CDR2, looked up from the germline V gene (reference sequence), are GTSNPN and SVGIG. V is reduced by 2 bases and J by 3 bases, leaving a spacing of 8 bases between them. The CDR3 runs 12 amino acids, cysteine and phenylalanine included. Just the 36-base CDR3 DNA is kept, in frame starting at base 1. The source of the sample is a study of cytomegalovirus exposure and HLA in healthy donors (dated by TCRdb to the late 2010s). With respect to the entire study: According to an earlier analysis of a few hundred of the donors, about 179 million T cells yielded roughly 110 million unique TCR beta sequences and 276 Gb of sequence data. The study aimed to test whether cataloging public T cell receptors could reveal signatures of past pathogen exposure. An early release that covered more than 550 HLA-typed donors contained around 330 gigabases of sequencing data and 70 million to 100 million unique TCR sequences. Because of strong linkage in the cohort, 5 or 6 DR-DQ haplotypes were treated as single units for association and clustering. Rather than drawing on any new phenotypic data, the later analysis identified candidate immune exposures from TCR beta sequences and the way those sequences occurred across donors. Alongside the repertoire data, information on donor age, sex, ethnicity and CMV serostatus was compiled. A later analysis re-examined previously published TCR beta repertoires from about 670 donors and added high-resolution HLA genotyping to investigate patterns of TCR occurrence. Typing coverage differed by locus: A, B, C, DRB1 and DQB1 were typed in about 620-640 donors, DQA1 in 522, DPA1 in some 610, and DPB1 in 472. To decide whether each TCR beta V gene segment behaved as functional or pseudogenic, an earlier analysis of fewer than 750 of the donors relied on high-throughput TCR beta sequencing. A later genetic analysis took genome-wide SNP genotypes for about 55% of the 666 donors and used that subset as a discovery cohort. Every repertoire in the discovery cohort had been generated on one and the same sequencing platform. The study used immunosequencing to profile the T cell repertoires of 666 subjects and linked those repertoires to cytomegalovirus serostatus. HLA typing covered class I and class II loci at four-digit resolution. Among some 410 genotyped donors of the cohort, an average of about 240,000 unique TCR beta nucleotide sequences were sequenced per donor, approximately 20% of them non-productive. Among the roughly 370 genotyped donors, approximately 82% belonged to the genetic ancestry cluster associated with self-reported Caucasian donors. Along with the approximately 700-subject first cohort, a separate validation cohort of over 90 different subjects was used. The study combined high-throughput TCR immunosequencing, statistical association of individual TCRs with disease status, and machine learning to predict cytomegalovirus infection status. The paper's findings and limits, for the study overall: A later analysis found that TCR association rates varied across HLA loci, with DRB1 alleles showing the most associated TCRs and HLA-C alleles the fewest. Because HLA typing was missing for some donors at each locus, association tests included only the typed subset. Most TCR sequences were observed very rarely across donors, whereas some public TCRs were present in many individuals. Presence/absence analyses assumed roughly uniform sequencing depth across donors, an assumption that may not hold. The study gave a list of about 150 TCR beta chains associated with cytomegalovirus. When HLA alleles, especially DR and DQ, strongly co-occurred, TCR associations were difficult to assign to individual alleles. Most CMV-associated TCR beta chains appeared to be HLA-restricted in a later analysis, and the HLA associations seemed to be driven largely by CMV exposure. In an earlier analysis of 587 of the donors, most TCR beta V segments appeared in productive rearrangements about 87% or about 30% of the time, broadly matching IMGT annotations. Specific HLA alleles were associated with over 15,000 TCR beta sequences at a false discovery rate of 0.05 in a later analysis. Because counts were too low, roughly 16 rarely observed V segments, including chromosome 9 orphons, were left out of the earlier analysis of 587 of the donors. According to the authors, the approach could potentially be generalized to other disease states and immunological phenotypes. For the cohort, immune exposure information was limited to CMV serostatus. The classifier was reported to diagnose cytomegalovirus status with high specificity and sensitivity in both the original and validation cohorts. Because the 87-base-pair reads could not distinguish some IMGT-functional V segments, including TRBV6-2 and TRBV6-3, those segments were excluded. A later analysis reported that several top co-occurrence clusters appeared linked to parvovirus B19, influenza, CMV and Epstein-Barr virus. A further reported finding was that TCR beta sequences accurately predicted the HLA-A and HLA-B alleles for most subjects in the first cohort. In vitro tests confirmed that a few of the cytomegalovirus-associated TCR beta chains recognize cytomegalovirus antigens. In this cohort, only TCR beta chains were sequenced, and detectable features were limited by the absence of alpha or paired-chain data. Correlated functional status among segregating V segments might reflect linkage disequilibrium, but an unknown experimental factor could not be ruled out. Compared with equally common non-associated chains, HLA-associated TCR beta chains in a later analysis were more clonally expanded and had lower generation probabilities. According to a later genetic analysis, donors in an Asian-associated ancestry cluster had fewer N-insertions in productive TCRs than the approximately 670-donor mean. A cluster of highly shared sequence variants was judged likely to be a technical artifact of the sequencing pipeline. An association between a missense DCLRE1C variant and V-gene and J-gene trimming of TCR beta chains was found in a later genetic analysis and replicated in an independent cohort.

The sequence was obtained from a female donor in good health and CMV-seronegative. The sequence joins TRBV30 to TRBJ2-7; TRBD2 is a weak D gene call, 5 bases matching. The sample consisted of PBMCs. The CDR3 sequence is CAWSSGLYEQYF. Here is the DNA: TGTGCCTGGAGTAGCGGACTCTACGAGCAGTACTTC.